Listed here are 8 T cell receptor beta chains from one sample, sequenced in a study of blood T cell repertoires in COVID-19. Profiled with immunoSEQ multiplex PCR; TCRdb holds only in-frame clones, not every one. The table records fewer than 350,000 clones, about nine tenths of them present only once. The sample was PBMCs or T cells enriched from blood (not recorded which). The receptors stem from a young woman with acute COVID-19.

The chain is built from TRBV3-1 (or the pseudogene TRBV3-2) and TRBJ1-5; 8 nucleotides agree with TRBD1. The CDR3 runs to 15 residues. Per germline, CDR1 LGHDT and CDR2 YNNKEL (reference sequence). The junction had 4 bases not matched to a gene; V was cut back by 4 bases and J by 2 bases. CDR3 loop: CASSPQGAGNQPQHF. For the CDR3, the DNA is TGTGCCAGCAGCCCCCAGGGGGCAGGCAATCAGCCCCAGCATTTT.

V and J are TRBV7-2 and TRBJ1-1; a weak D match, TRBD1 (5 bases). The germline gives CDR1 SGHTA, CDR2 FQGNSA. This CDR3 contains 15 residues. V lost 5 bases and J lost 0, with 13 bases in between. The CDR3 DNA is TGTGCCAGCAGCAAGCTCAGGGAAATGAACACTGAAGCTTTCTTT. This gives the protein CASSKLREMNTEAFF.

CDR3 region: CASSQFFLGELFF. The CDR3 DNA reads as TGCGCCAGCAGTCAATTTTTCCTTGGGGAGCTGTTTTTT. The gene calls are TRBV23-1 and TRBJ2-2; D unresolved. TRBV23-1 has ORF status, its function being uncertain. V lost 1 base to trimming and J lost 8 bases, with 8 bases between them. This CDR3 region has 13 residues.

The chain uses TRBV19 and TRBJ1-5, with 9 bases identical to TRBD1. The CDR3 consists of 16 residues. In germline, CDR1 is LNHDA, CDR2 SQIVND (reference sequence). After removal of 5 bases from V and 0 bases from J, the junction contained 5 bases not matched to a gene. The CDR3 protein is CASSSGTGFSNQPQHF. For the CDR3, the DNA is TGTGCCAGTAGTTCGGGGACAGGGTTTAGCAATCAGCCCCAGCATTTT.

CDR3 DNA: TGTGCCAGCAGGGCCAGTGAAAGTACTGAAGCTTTCTTT. This encodes CASRASESTEAFF. V is TRBV6-4 and J is TRBJ1-1; D is undetermined. The CDR3 has 13 residues. Deletions cut 6 bases from V and 5 bases from J, with 13 bases between. Per the germline V gene, CDR1 is MRHNA and CDR2 is SNTAGT.

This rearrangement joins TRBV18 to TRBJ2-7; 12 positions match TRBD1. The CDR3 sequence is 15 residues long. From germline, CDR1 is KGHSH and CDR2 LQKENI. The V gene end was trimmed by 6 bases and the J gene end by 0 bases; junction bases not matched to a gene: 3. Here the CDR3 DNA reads TGTGCCAGCTCTTTGGGACAGGGGGCCTCCTACGAGCAGTACTTC. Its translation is CASSLGQGASYEQYF. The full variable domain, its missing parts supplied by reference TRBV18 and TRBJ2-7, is NAGVMQNPRHLVRRRGQEARLRCSPMKGHSHVYWYRQLPEEGLKFMVYLQKENIIDESGMPKERFSAEFPKEGPSILRIQQVVRGDSAAYFCASSLGQGASYEQYFGPGTRLTVT.

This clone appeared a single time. The CDR3, as DNA: TGTGCCATTAGCGGGAGGGCCGCCGGGGAGCTGTTTTTT. Its protein product is CAISGRAAGELFF. The chain uses TRBV6-5 and TRBJ2-2; the match to TRBD2 covers 11 bases. Losses at the gene ends were 10 bases for V and 6 bases for J; bases not matched to a gene: 4. The CDR3 runs 13 residues. Germline lookup yields CDR1 MNHEY and CDR2 SVGAGI.

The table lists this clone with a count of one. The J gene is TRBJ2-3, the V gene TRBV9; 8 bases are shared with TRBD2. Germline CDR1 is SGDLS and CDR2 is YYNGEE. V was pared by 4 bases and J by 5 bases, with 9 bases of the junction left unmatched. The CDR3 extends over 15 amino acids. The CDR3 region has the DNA TGTGCCAGCAGCCCCGACGGGGGGGGCAGAGATACGCAGTATTTT. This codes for CASSPDGGGRDTQYF.